The source of this T cell receptor (beta chain) is a study of tumor-infiltrating lymphocytes in primary liver carcinoma. Across the whole study: Staging of the tumors gave T1-T3 N0M0, with widths of roughly 4.2 to 11 cm. There were roughly 3.65 to 8 million productive TCRbeta reads per sample, a yield similar across tissue types.

Extraction also yielded germline DNA, while blood RNA was obtained from unsorted whole blood. Four milliliters of peripheral blood were collected before surgery. Making TCR beta cDNA involved around 540 ng total RNA and a constant-region primer. The TCR beta library was amplified through three nested multiplex PCR rounds in a modified ARM-PCR procedure. TRBV1-TRBV30 forward and Cbeta reverse primers drove the first two roughly 10-cycle rounds. TCRdb fed the multiplex PCR reads into MiXCR, producing one record per CDR3 protein. Of about 310,000 distinct CDR3 sequences in the sample, around three fifths were seen once. The germline CDR1 and CDR2 sequences are LGHNA and YSLEER. Trimming shortened V by 0 bases and J by 9 bases, and 6 bases separated the two germline ends. The CDR3 is made up of 13 amino acids.

Material: peripheral blood. This TCR was recovered from a woman aged 25 to 45 with primary liver carcinoma and hepatitis B virus infection. The chain links TRBV4-3 to TRBJ1-6; D is uncertain. CDR3 sequence reads: CASSQEEASPLHF. The CDR3, as DNA: TGCGCCAGCAGCCAAGAAGAGGCTTCACCCCTCCACTTT.